This T cell receptor (beta chain) comes out of a study of technical replicates of blood from several donors (TCRdb year 2017). The library was generated by the immunoSEQ multiplex PCR assay. What TCRdb holds here is the immuneACCESS table cut down to in-frame rearrangements. Part of the clones is not present; checked against another copy, under half of the missing clones reflect an unresolved V gene, and the others are unexplained. Here the sample has approximately 94,000 clones; 96% occur a single time. The ten largest clonotypes hold around 0.37% of the sample. Points on this clone: Its antigen has not been determined. The input lacks base qualities; no much larger clone sits a single base away.

The CDR3, cysteine through phenylalanine, is 16 amino acids long. The kept DNA is CDR3 alone, 48 bases in frame from the first base. For this chain, trimming is 3 bases at the V end and 0 bases at the J end, and the number of junction bases without a gene match is 3. According to the germline V gene, CDR1 reads KGHSH and CDR2 reads LQKENI. This clonotype originated in a human donor in good health. The sequenced sample was T cells isolated from PBMCs. Rearrangement joined TRBV18 to TRBJ2-1; TRBD2 aligns with 9 central bases. The CDR3 reads CASSPYSGSSYNEQFF. The DNA sequence is TGTGCCAGCTCACCGTATAGCGGGAGCTCCTACAATGAGCAGTTCTTC.